The next 31 T cell receptor beta chains were all read from a single sample in a study of Tregs in tolerant kidney transplant recipients. Some clones are missing from TCRdb's copy, which holds only in-frame ones; the method was immunoSEQ multiplex PCR. This table holds about 50,000 clones, more than 70% found once. Related graft donors supplied nonmyeloablative bone marrow transplants, and mixed chimerism was transient. The sample in question was CD8+ T cells from blood (PBMCs), obtained 12 months after the transplant. The receptors stem from a human patient who received a combined kidney and bone marrow transplant. Among the T cells, some may be from the graft donor.

By its share, this clone is medium-sized. J is TRBJ1-1 and V is TRBV6-4, with D possibly TRBD1 on 5 matching bases. Germline CDR1 and CDR2: MRHNA and SNTAGT. The germline V and J ends were trimmed by 0 bases and 4 bases, with 15 bases remaining between them. This CDR3 comprises 16 residues. The CDR3 DNA reads TGTGCCAGCAGTGACTCGCCGGGCGTAGGGGCCACTGAAGCTTTCTTT. It yields the protein CASSDSPGVGATEAFF.

This clone was observed once. This sequence joins TRBV19 and TRBJ1-2, with D unresolved. The V and J ends lost 3 bases and 0 bases respectively, with 8 bases between them. Per the germline V gene, CDR1 is LNHDA and CDR2 is SQIVND (reference sequence). The CDR3 contains 14 residues. CDR3 sequence: CASSMGRSNYGYTF. CDR3 coding DNA: TGTGCCAGTAGTATGGGCAGATCTAACTATGGCTACACCTTC.

This clone appeared a few times. The chain joins TRBV7-9 to TRBJ2-2, with TRBD2 matching 7 bases. CDR3 length: 16 residues. V dropped 4 bases and J dropped 4; count of bases not matched to a gene: 9. Per the germline V gene, CDR1 is SEHNR and CDR2 is FQNEAQ (reference sequence). Written as DNA, the CDR3 is TGTGCCAGCAGCTGGGGGGGTAGGGGAACCACCGGGGAGCTGTTTTTT. Its protein is CASSWGGRGTTGELFF. The whole variable domain, filled in from reference TRBV7-9 and TRBJ2-2, reads DTGVSQNPRHKITKRGQNVTFRCDPISEHNRLYWYRQTLGQGPEFLTYFQNEAQLEKSRLLSDRFSAERPKGSFSTLEIQRTEQGDSAMYLCASSWGGRGTTGELFFGEGSRLTVL.

V usage is TRBV27 and J usage is TRBJ2-1; 9 bases map to TRBD1. The CDR3 sequence is 16 residues long. V gave up 6 bases and J gave up 3 bases; unmatched junction bases: 9. Germline lookup yields CDR1 MNHEY and CDR2 SMNVEV (reference sequence). CDR3 DNA sequence: TGTGCCAGCAGACTTACACCGGGACAGGGCTACAATGAGCAGTTCTTC. It encodes CASRLTPGQGYNEQFF.

Comment on this clone: Other DNA sequences of this sample code for an identical CDR3. The rearrangement uses TRBV7-9 and TRBJ1-6, with D perhaps matching TRBD1 (5 bases). The CDR3 sequence is 14 residues long. Germline loops: CDR1 SEHNR, CDR2 FQNEAQ (reference sequence). V lost 3 bases and J 8 bases, leaving 11 bases between the germline ends. CDR3 sequence: CASSFSGGDSPLHF. The CDR3 DNA follows: TGTGCCAGCAGCTTTTCCGGGGGAGATTCACCCCTCCACTTT.

The chain recombines TRBV4-2 with TRBJ2-5, with TRBD2 as a possible D gene (5 bases). The J call may be incorrect, as the DNA end agrees better with TRBJ2-7. The length of the CDR3 is 14 residues. Germline V gives CDR1 LGHNA, CDR2 YNFKEQ. CDR3 DNA sequence: TGTGCCAGCAGCCAAGGAGGGAACACTTACGAGCAGTACTTC. The encoded protein is CASSQGGNTYEQYF.

The rearrangement joins TRBV11-3 to TRBJ2-3, with 9 positions matching TRBD1. Germline values: CDR1 SGHNT, CDR2 YENEEA. Germline trimming cut 7 bases from V and 1 base from J; bases unmatched to any gene: 6. The CDR3 is 15 residues long. CDR3 sequence: CASNRRTGGTDTQYF. CDR3 nucleotides: TGTGCCAGCAATAGAAGGACAGGGGGCACAGATACGCAGTATTTT.

This clone was detected only once. The rearrangement joins TRBV6-5 to TRBJ2-3; D ambiguous. The CDR3 has 13 residues. Trimming took 0 bases from V and 5 from J, leaving 6 bases between them. The V gene's germline CDR1 is MNHEY and CDR2 SVGAGI. CDR3 protein: CASSYSEVDTQYF. The CDR3 DNA reads as TGTGCCAGCAGTTACTCCGAGGTAGATACGCAGTATTTT.

This chain joins TRBV4-3 and TRBJ2-7, with D maybe TRBD1 (5 bases). The CDR3 has 14 residues. Trimming pared 4 bases from V and 7 bases from J, leaving 17 bases between. Germline CDR1 is LGHNA and CDR2 is YSLEER. DNA of the CDR3: TGCGCCAGCAGCCTCTTACAGGCCCCCCGGGAGCAGTACTTC. Protein sequence: CASSLLQAPREQYF.

The gene calls are TRBV14 and TRBJ2-3, with D hard to call. Trimming took off 3 bases at V and 2 bases at J, with 9 bases between the two ends. This CDR3 contains 14 residues. The germline V gene has CDR1 SGHDN and CDR2 FVKESK. CDR3 amino acids: CASSHPRHTDTQYF. CDR3 in DNA: TGTGCCAGCAGCCATCCCAGACACACAGATACGCAGTATTTT.

The chain uses TRBV6-5 and TRBJ2-1; 9 bases line up with TRBD2. CDR3 length: 15 residues. The trim removed 4 bases at V and 2 bases at J, leaving 3 bases unmatched. Germline V gives CDR1 MNHEY, CDR2 SVGAGI. The DNA for the CDR3 is TGTGCCAGCAGTTTAGCGGGGGTTCCCTACAATGAGCAGTTCTTC. Its translation is CASSLAGVPYNEQFF.

The rearrangement joins TRBV19 to TRBJ2-7, with 7 bases aligning to TRBD2. There are 15 residues in the CDR3. V was clipped by 6 bases and J by 5 bases; unmatched bases: 13. Germline-derived CDR1 and CDR2 are LNHDA and SQIVND (reference sequence). DNA of the CDR3: TGTGCCAGTAGATTGAGCGGCGGGAGTACGGACGAGCAGTACTTC. This gives the protein CASRLSGGSTDEQYF.

The CDR3: CASSQGLAEQFF. As DNA, the CDR3 is TGTGCCAGCAGCCAAGGACTAGCGGAGCAGTTCTTC. The chain employs TRBV4-2 and TRBJ2-1; 8 bases map to TRBD2. In germline, CDR1 is LGHNA, CDR2 YNFKEQ. There are 12 residues in the CDR3. V lost 1 base, J lost 10 bases, and 0 bases stayed unmatched.

The rearrangement joins TRBV5-4 to TRBJ2-7; D might be TRBD1 (5 bases). The V and J ends lost 2 bases and 5 bases respectively, with 8 bases between them. The CDR3 has 12 residues. Germline V CDR1 and CDR2: SGHNT, YYREEE (reference sequence). The CDR3 sequence: CASSFSRDEQYF. CDR3 nucleotides: TGTGCCAGCAGCTTTTCCAGGGACGAGCAGTACTTC.

The CDR3 region is CASSVSPDRGGTEAFF. For the CDR3, the DNA is TGTGCCAGCAGCGTAAGCCCGGACAGGGGAGGGACTGAAGCTTTCTTT. V is TRBV9 and J is TRBJ1-1; 9 bases match TRBD1. Losses at the gene ends were 1 base for V and 5 bases for J; bases not matched to a gene: 9. Looked up from germline, CDR1 is SGDLS and CDR2 is YYNGEE. The CDR3 is 16 amino acids.

V gene TRBV9 combines with J gene TRBJ2-5; 13 bases fit TRBD2. The CDR3 totals 15 residues. Germline trimming cut 3 bases from V and 5 bases from J; bases unmatched to any gene: 4. Germline-derived CDR1 and CDR2 are SGDLS and YYNGEE. This CDR3 is CASSASGLAGETQYF. The CDR3 DNA is TGTGCCAGCAGCGCGTCGGGACTAGCGGGGGAGACCCAGTACTTC.

In nucleotides, the CDR3 is TGTGCCAGCAGCGTAGTAACTGGGGGCTTCTACAATGAGCAGTTCTTC. This codes for CASSVVTGGFYNEQFF. The chain is built from TRBV9 and TRBJ2-1, with D perhaps matching TRBD1 (6 bases). Deletions cut 0 bases from V and 3 bases from J, with 13 bases between. Germline-derived CDR1 and CDR2 are SGDLS and YYNGEE. The CDR3 is 16 amino acids.

The chain carries TRBV9 and TRBJ2-2, with a tentative D call TRBD2 (7 bases). V lost 3 bases to trimming and J lost 7 bases, with 19 bases between them. Germline loops: CDR1 SGDLS, CDR2 YYNGEE. This CDR3 is built from 16 residues. CDR3 DNA sequence: TGTGCCAGCAGCGCAGTTGGGGGGGACATAAGCGGGGAGCTGTTTTTT. This sequence encodes CASSAVGGDISGELFF. Variable domain in full (rest from reference TRBV9 and TRBJ2-2): DSGVTQTPKHLITATGQRVTLRCSPRSGDLSVYWYQQSLDQGLQFLIQYYNGEERAKGNILERFSAQQFPDLHSELNLSSLELGDSALYFCASSAVGGDISGELFFGEGSRLTVL.

The chain combines TRBV11-2 with TRBJ2-7; D perhaps matches TRBD1 (6 bases). CDR3 length equals 14 residues. Per germline, CDR1 SGHAT and CDR2 FQNNGV. Trimming took 1 base from V and 3 from J, leaving 10 bases between them. The CDR3 coding sequence is TGTGCCAGCAGCTTAGTAACGGGACACTACGAGCAGTACTTC. It encodes CASSLVTGHYEQYF.

The chain combines TRBV28 with TRBJ2-7; the match to TRBD2 covers 8 bases. The CDR3 is 14 amino acids. Looked up from germline, CDR1 is MDHEN and CDR2 is SYDVKM. The ends lost 3 bases at V and 5 bases at J; junction bases unmatched: 6. The CDR3 sequence: CASSLSGSGDEQYF. In DNA form, the CDR3 reads TGTGCCAGCAGTTTGAGCGGGAGTGGGGACGAGCAGTACTTC.

This clone was detected only once. The chain recombines TRBV4-2 with TRBJ2-1; unclear D gene. This CDR3 has 13 residues. The V gene's germline CDR1 is LGHNA and CDR2 YNFKEQ. V lost 4 bases and J 9 bases, leaving 13 bases between the germline ends. The CDR3 region is CASSLFTVSEQFF. CDR3 nucleotides: TGTGCCAGCAGCCTTTTTACTGTTTCTGAGCAGTTCTTC.

Here the CDR3 reads CASSQGKREGLKTQYF. CDR3 coding DNA: TGCGCCAGCAGCCAAGGGAAGCGGGAGGGCCTAAAGACCCAGTACTTC. The chain joins TRBV4-3 to TRBJ2-5; 10 nucleotides align to TRBD2. V dropped 1 base and J dropped 6; count of bases not matched to a gene: 8. The germline V gene encodes CDR1 LGHNA and CDR2 YSLEER. The CDR3 extends over 16 amino acids.

The genes are TRBV11-2 and TRBJ2-5; the match to TRBD1 covers 10 bases. Unmatched junction bases numbered 5, after V lost 0 bases and J lost 4 bases. Germline V CDR1 and CDR2: SGHAT, FQNNGV. The CDR3 spans 16 residues. The DNA of the CDR3 is TGTGCCAGCAGCTTAGAAGCGGGACAGGGGCTAGAGACCCAGTACTTC. Protein product: CASSLEAGQGLETQYF.

J is TRBJ2-2 and V is TRBV11-2, with D possibly matching TRBD1 (5 bases). V was cut by 0 bases and J by 4 bases, with 9 bases left in between. The CDR3 runs to 15 residues. The V gene's germline CDR1 is SGHAT and CDR2 FQNNGV. CDR3 DNA sequence: TGTGCCAGCAGCTTAGACAGGGTTACCACCGGGGAGCTGTTTTTT. Protein sequence: CASSLDRVTTGELFF.

The chain links TRBV7-8 to TRBJ1-4; no definite D call. Trimming removed 1 base from V and 6 bases from J, with 12 bases in between. CDR1 and CDR2 from the germline V gene are SGHVS and FQNEAQ. CDR3 size: 15 residues. This chain's CDR3 is CASSLVLRDHEKLFF. The CDR3, as DNA: TGTGCCAGCAGCTTAGTTTTGAGAGATCATGAAAAACTGTTTTTT. Based on the CDR3 plus reference TRBV7-8 and TRBJ1-4, the full variable domain is GAGVSQSPRYKVAKRGQDVALRCDPISGHVSLFWYQQALGQGPEFLTYFQNEAQLDKSGLPSDRFFAERPEGSVSTLKIQRTQQEDSAVYLCASSLVLRDHEKLFFGSGTQLSVL.

The chain combines TRBV2 with TRBJ1-2; D is ambiguous. This CDR3 contains 15 residues. In germline, CDR1 is SNHLY, CDR2 FYNNEI. V was cut by 0 bases and J by 1 base, with 9 bases left in between. In DNA, the CDR3 is TGTGCCAGCAGTGAAGCGCGCCTACTTAACTATGGCTACACCTTC. It codes for CASSEARLLNYGYTF.

This chain uses TRBV6-5 with TRBJ2-7; 9 bases are shared with TRBD2. Trimming at V came to 2 bases and at J to 4 bases, leaving 6 bases not matched to a gene. Looked up from germline, CDR1 is MNHEY and CDR2 is SVGAGI. CDR3 length: 15 residues. CDR3 protein: CASSYGSGSPYEQYF. The CDR3 bases are TGTGCCAGCAGTTACGGTAGCGGGAGTCCTTACGAGCAGTACTTC.

The rearrangement links TRBV9 to TRBJ2-1, with D possibly matching TRBD2 (5 bases). Germline CDR1 is SGDLS and CDR2 is YYNGEE. V lost 2 bases, J lost 10 bases, and 10 bases lay in between. This CDR3 contains 12 residues. CDR3 loop: CASSVGRGEQFF. CDR3 in DNA: TGTGCCAGCAGCGTTGGACGGGGAGAGCAGTTCTTC.

The chain is built from TRBV4-1 and TRBJ1-5; possibly TRBD1 for D (6 bases). The CDR3 totals 15 residues. V lost 4 bases to trimming and J lost 7 bases, with 17 bases between them. Per the germline V gene, CDR1 is MGHRA and CDR2 is YSYEKL. CDR3 sequence: CASSPRTVLNQPQHF. CDR3 coding DNA: TGCGCCAGCAGCCCGAGGACAGTCCTTAACCAGCCCCAGCATTTT.

This rearrangement joins TRBV9 to TRBJ2-1; 8 bases agree with TRBD2. The CDR3 is 15 residues long. CDR1 and CDR2 (germline): SGDLS, YYNGEE. V trimming: 7 bases; J trimming: 1 base; junction bases outside the gene matches: 7. DNA of the CDR3: TGTGCCAGCCAGAGCGGGAGTGGGTCCTACAATGAGCAGTTCTTC. Encoded protein: CASQSGSGSYNEQFF.

J is TRBJ2-7 and V is TRBV12-5; possible D gene TRBD1, 5 bases. The CDR3 length is 14 residues. The V end was cut by 7 bases, the J end by 2 bases, with 15 bases between. Germline V gene data show CDR1 as LGHNT and CDR2 as FRNRAP. The CDR3 nucleotides read TGTGCTAGTGTCGCAACAGGTCGTACCTACGAGCAGTACTTC. It yields the protein CASVATGRTYEQYF.